The next 4 T cell receptor beta chains were all read from a single sample in a study of shared clonotypes between healthy human individuals. Assay used: immunoSEQ multiplex PCR; TCRdb lists only in-frame clones, some missing. The sample lists about 820,000 clones; 80% to 95% were seen once. Only CD45RO-negative cells positively selected for CCR7 counted as naive CD8 cells, so terminally differentiated effector memory CD45RA+ cells were excluded. The material sequenced was naive CD8+ T cells sorted from blood. The receptors stem from a man between 25 and 39 years old in good health.

This chain uses TRBV6-4 with TRBJ2-1; 11 bases are shared with TRBD1. Germline CDR1 reads MRHNA; CDR2 reads SNTAGT. Trimming at V came to 1 base and at J to 6 bases, leaving 2 bases not matched to a gene. The length of the CDR3 is 15 residues. The CDR3 loop is CASSDFGTGGNEQFF. The CDR3 DNA sequence: TGTGCCAGCAGTGACTTCGGGACAGGGGGCAATGAGCAGTTCTTC.

The chain employs TRBV2 and TRBJ2-1; D remains unclear. The CDR3 contains 14 residues. Germline V gene sequence: CDR1 SNHLY, CDR2 FYNNEI. V was clipped by 8 bases and J by 0 bases, with 11 bases between them. CDR3 sequence: CASPGPLSYNEQFF. DNA of the CDR3: TGTGCCAGCCCCGGACCCCTCTCCTACAATGAGCAGTTCTTC.

The chain employs TRBV29-1 and TRBJ2-1; 11 bases match TRBD1. CDR1 is SQVTM and CDR2 is ANQGSEA in the germline V gene. Trimming removed 3 bases from V and 6 bases from J; junction bases left unmatched: 7. The CDR3 sequence is 15 residues long. The CDR3 region has the DNA TGCAGCGTTGATGGAACCGGGACAGGGGGCAATGAGCAGTTCTTC. Its translation is CSVDGTGTGGNEQFF.

CDR3 amino acids: CASSPLGTAGGELFF. For the CDR3, the DNA is TGTGCCAGCTCACCACTAGGGACAGCAGGCGGGGAGCTGTTTTTT. The chain uses TRBV18 and TRBJ2-2, with 7 bases that match TRBD1. Germline lookup yields CDR1 KGHSH and CDR2 LQKENI. This CDR3 is built from 15 residues. V gave up 1 base and J gave up 7 bases; unmatched junction bases: 6.